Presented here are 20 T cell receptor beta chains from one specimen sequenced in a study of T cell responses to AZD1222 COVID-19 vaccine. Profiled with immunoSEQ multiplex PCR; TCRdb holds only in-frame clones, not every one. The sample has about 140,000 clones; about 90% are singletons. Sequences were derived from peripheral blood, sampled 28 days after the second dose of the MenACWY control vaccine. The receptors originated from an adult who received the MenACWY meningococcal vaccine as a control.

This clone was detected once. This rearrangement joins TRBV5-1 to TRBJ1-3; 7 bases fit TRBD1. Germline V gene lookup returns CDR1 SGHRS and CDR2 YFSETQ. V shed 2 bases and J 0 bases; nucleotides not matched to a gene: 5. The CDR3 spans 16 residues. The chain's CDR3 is CASSFEGASSGNTIYF. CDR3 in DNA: TGCGCCAGCAGCTTTGAGGGGGCCAGCTCTGGAAACACCATATATTTT.

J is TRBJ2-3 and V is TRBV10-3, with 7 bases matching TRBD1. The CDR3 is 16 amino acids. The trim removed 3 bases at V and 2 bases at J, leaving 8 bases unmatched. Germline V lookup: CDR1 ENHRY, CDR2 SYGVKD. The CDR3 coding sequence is TGTGCCATCAGTGAAGTTTGGGACAGAGACACAGATACGCAGTATTTT. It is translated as CAISEVWDRDTDTQYF.

The CDR3, as DNA: TGTGCCTGGAACCGAGGAGGGGGCACCGGGGAGCTGTTTTTT. Residues: CAWNRGGGTGELFF. This chain uses TRBV30 with TRBJ2-2; D may be TRBD1 or TRBD2 (6 bases each). Trimming pared 4 bases from V and 4 bases from J, leaving 13 bases between. CDR1 and CDR2 from the germline V gene are GTSNPN and SVGIG (reference sequence). This CDR3 has 14 residues.

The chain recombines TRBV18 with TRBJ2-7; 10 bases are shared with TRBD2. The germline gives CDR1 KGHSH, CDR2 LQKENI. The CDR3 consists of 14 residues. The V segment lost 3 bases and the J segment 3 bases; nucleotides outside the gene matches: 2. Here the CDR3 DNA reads TGTGCCAGCTCACCTCAGCGGGAGGGCTACGAGCAGTACTTC. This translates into CASSPQREGYEQYF.

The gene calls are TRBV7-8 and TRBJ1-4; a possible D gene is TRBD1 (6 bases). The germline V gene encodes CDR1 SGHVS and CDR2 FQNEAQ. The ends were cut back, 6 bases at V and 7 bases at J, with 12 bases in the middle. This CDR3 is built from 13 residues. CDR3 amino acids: CASRERGGEKLFF. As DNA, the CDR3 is TGTGCCAGCAGGGAAAGAGGGGGTGAAAAACTGTTTTTT. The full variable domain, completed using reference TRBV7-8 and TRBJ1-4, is GAGVSQSPRYKVAKRGQDVALRCDPISGHVSLFWYQQALGQGPEFLTYFQNEAQLDKSGLPSDRFFAERPEGSVSTLKIQRTQQEDSAVYLCASRERGGEKLFFGSGTQLSVL.

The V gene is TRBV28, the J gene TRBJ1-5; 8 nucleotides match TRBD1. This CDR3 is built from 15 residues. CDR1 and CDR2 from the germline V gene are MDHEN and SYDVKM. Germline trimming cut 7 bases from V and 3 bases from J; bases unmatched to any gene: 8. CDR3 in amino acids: CASKSGTGYNQPQHF. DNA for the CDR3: TGTGCCAGCAAATCCGGGACAGGCTACAATCAGCCCCAGCATTTT.

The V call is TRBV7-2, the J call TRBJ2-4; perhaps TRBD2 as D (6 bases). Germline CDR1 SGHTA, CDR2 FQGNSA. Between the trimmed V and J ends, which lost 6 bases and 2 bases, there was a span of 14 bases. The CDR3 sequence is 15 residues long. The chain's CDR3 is CASRDPGVTKNIQYF. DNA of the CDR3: TGTGCCAGCAGAGACCCGGGGGTTACCAAAAACATTCAGTACTTC. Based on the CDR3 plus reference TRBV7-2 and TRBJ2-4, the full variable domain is GAGVSQSPSNKVTEKGKDVELRCDPISGHTALYWYRQSLGQGLEFLIYFQGNSAPDKSGLPSDRFSAERTGGSVSTLTIQRTQQEDSAVYLCASRDPGVTKNIQYFGAGTRLSVL.

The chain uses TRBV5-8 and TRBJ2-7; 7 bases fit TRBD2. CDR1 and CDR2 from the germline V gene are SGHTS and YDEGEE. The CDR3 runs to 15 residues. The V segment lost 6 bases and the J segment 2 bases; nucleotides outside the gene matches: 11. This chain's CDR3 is CASTVGVAGTYEQYF. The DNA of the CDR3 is TGTGCCAGCACCGTGGGCGTAGCGGGTACCTACGAGCAGTACTTC.

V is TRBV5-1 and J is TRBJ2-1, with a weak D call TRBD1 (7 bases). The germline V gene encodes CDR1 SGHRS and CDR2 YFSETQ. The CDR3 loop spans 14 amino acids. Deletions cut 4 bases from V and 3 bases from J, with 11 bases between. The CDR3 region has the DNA TGCGCCAGCAGCCCGGGGGACAGCTACAATGAGCAGTTCTTC. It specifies CASSPGDSYNEQFF.

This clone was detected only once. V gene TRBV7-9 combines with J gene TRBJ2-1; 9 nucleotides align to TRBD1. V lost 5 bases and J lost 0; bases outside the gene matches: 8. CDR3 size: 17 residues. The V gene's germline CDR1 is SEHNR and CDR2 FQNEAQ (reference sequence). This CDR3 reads CASSAVHRGHSYNEQFF. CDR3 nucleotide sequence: TGTGCCAGCAGCGCCGTCCACAGGGGGCACTCCTACAATGAGCAGTTCTTC.

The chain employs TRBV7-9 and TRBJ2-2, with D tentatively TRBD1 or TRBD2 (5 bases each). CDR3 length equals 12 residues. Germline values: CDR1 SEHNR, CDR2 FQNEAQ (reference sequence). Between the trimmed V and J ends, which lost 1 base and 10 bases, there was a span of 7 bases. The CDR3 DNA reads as TGTGCCAGCAGCTTAGAGGGACCGGAGCTGTTTTTT. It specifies CASSLEGPELFF.

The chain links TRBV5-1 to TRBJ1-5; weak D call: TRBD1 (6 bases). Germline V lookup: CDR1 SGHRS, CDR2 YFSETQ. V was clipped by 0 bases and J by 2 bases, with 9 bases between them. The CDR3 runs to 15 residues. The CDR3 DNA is TGCGCCAGCAGCTTGGAGGGGGAGGGCAATCAGCCCCAGCATTTT. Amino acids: CASSLEGEGNQPQHF.

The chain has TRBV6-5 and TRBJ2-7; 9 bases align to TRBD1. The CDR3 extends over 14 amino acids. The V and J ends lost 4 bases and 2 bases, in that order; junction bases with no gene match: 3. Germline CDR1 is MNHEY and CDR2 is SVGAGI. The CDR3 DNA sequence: TGTGCCAGCAGTTCTGACAGGGGGACCTACGAGCAGTACTTC. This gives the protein CASSSDRGTYEQYF.

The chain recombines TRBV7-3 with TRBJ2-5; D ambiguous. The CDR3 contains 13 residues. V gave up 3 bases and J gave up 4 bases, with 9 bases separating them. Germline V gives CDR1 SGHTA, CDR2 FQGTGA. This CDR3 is CASSFRRAETQYF. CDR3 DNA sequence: TGTGCCAGCAGCTTCCGCCGGGCAGAGACCCAGTACTTC.

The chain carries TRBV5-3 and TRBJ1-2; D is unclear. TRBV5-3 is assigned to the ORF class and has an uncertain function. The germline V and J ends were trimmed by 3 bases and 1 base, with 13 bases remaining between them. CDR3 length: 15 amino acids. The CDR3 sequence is CARSSGLDFNYGYTF. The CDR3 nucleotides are TGTGCCAGAAGCTCGGGCCTCGATTTTAACTATGGCTACACCTTC.

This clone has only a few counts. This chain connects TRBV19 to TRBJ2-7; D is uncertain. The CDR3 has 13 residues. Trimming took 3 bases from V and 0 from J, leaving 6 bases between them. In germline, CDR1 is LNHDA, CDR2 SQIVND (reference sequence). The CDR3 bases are TGTGCCAGTAGTATTACGATCTCCTACGAGCAGTACTTC. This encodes CASSITISYEQYF.

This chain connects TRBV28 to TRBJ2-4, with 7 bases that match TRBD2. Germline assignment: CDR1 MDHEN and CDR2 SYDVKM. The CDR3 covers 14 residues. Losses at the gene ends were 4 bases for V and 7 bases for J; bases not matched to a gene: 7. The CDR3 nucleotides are TGTGCCAGCAGTTCTTGGGGGGGATTGAACATTCAGTACTTC. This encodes CASSSWGGLNIQYF.

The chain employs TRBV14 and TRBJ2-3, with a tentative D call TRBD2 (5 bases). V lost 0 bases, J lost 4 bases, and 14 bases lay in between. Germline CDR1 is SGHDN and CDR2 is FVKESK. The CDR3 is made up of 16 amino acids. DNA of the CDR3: TGTGCCAGCAGCCAAGATCTCGGGATTCGGGCAGATACGCAGTATTTT. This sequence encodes CASSQDLGIRADTQYF.

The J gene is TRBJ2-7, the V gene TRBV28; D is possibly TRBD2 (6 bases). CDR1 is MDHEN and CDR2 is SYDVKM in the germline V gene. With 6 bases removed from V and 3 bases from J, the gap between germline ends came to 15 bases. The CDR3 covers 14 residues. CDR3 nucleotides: TGTGCCAGCAGGCGGCCAGGCGGGAACTACGAGCAGTACTTC. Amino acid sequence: CASRRPGGNYEQYF.

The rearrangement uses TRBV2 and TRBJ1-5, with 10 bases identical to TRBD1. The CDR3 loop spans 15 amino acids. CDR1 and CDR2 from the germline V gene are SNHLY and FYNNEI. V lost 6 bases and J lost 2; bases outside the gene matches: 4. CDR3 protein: CASSRQGARNQPQHF. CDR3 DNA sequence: TGTGCCAGCAGCCGACAGGGGGCCCGCAATCAGCCCCAGCATTTT.